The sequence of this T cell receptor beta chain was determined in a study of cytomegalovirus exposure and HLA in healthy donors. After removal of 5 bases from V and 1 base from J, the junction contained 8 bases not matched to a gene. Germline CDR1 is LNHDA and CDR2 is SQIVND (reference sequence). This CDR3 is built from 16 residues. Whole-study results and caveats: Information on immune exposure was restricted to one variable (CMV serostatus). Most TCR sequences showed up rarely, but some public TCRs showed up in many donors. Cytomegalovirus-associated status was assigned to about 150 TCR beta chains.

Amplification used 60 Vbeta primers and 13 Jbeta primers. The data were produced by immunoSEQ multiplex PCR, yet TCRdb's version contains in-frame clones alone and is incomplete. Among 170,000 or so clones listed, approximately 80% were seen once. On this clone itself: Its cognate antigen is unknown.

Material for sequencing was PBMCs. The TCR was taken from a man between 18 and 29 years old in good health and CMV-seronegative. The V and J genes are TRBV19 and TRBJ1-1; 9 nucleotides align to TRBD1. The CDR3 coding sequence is TGTGCCAGTAGTCCTCGACAGGGGGAGGCGAACACTGAAGCTTTCTTT. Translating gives CASSPRQGEANTEAFF. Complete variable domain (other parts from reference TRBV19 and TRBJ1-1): DGGITQSPKYLFRKEGQNVTLSCEQNLNHDAMYWYRQDPGQGLRLIYYSQIVNDFQKGDIAEGYSVSREKKESFPLTVTSAQKNPTAFYLCASSPRQGEANTEAFFGQGTRLTVV.